This T cell receptor beta chain was retrieved from a study of blood T cells in healthy people across ages. Study-level background: With template switching, about one barcoded beta molecule was captured per two T cells. Study findings and constraints: Underestimates were what the diversity estimates from one million T cells were considered to be.

A sample-barcoded 5' primer and a J-beta primer mix were used in a second PCR of about 7 to 12 cycles. Each cDNA was tagged by a template-switch adaptor containing 12 random nucleotides. TCRdb fed the 5' RACE reads into MiXCR, producing one record per CDR3 protein. The sample lists around 1,000,000 distinct CDR3 sequences, under 30% occurring once. This clonotype was picked up a small number of times. The antigen remains undetermined. Germline-derived CDR1 and CDR2 are MNHNY and SVGAGI (reference sequence). The length of the CDR3 is 13 residues. The V segment lost 8 bases and the J segment 6 bases; nucleotides outside the gene matches: 7. The sample was also linked to a second study, of T cells of mothers and their children.

The sequence was collected from a girl aged 2-15 years in good health. Sequenced material: blood. This rearrangement joins TRBV6-6 to TRBJ2-7, with 10 bases that match TRBD2. The DNA of the CDR3 is TGTGCCAGCTCCGGGACTAGCGATTCCGAGCAGTACTTC. It specifies CASSGTSDSEQYF.